Listed below are T cell receptor beta chains from one sample, sequenced in a study of CD8 T cells in ankylosing spondylitis. A single record per CDR3 protein comes from TCRdb applying MiXCR to the 5' RACE reads. The sample has more than 150,000 distinct CDR3 sequences, 11% seen once. Specimen: blood, either unsorted or a sorted T cell fraction (not recorded which). These receptors all come from a male donor with ankylosing spondylitis or in good health (not recorded which). Both conserved end residues are part of each CDR3. The order of the fields is V gene, J gene, clone size, D gene, CDR3 protein, CDR3 DNA. A D gene is named only where the DNA matches it firmly. Size tells how often a clone was seen (once, few, many) or the class of an expanded clone, and some rows leave it out.

v_call: TRBV7-9; j_call: TRBJ2-1; clone_size: .; d_call: .; cdr3_aa: CASSFRLNEQFF; cdr3_nt: TGTGCCAGCAGCTTCCGGCTCAATGAGCAGTTCTTC
v_call: TRBV5-1; j_call: TRBJ2-1; clone_size: many; d_call: .; cdr3_aa: CASSLGTFRDVSSEQFF; cdr3_nt: TGCGCCAGCAGCTTGGGGACTTTCAGGGACGTGAGCAGTGAGCAGTTCTTC
v_call: TRBV6-1; j_call: TRBJ1-2; clone_size: many; d_call: .; cdr3_aa: CASRPDLSWRYGYTF; cdr3_nt: TGTGCCAGCAGACCGGACCTCTCATGGCGGTATGGCTACACCTTC
v_call: TRBV4-3; j_call: TRBJ2-4; clone_size: many; d_call: .; cdr3_aa: CASSQDSQGNIQYF; cdr3_nt: TGCGCCAGCAGCCAAGATAGCCAGGGGAACATTCAGTACTTC
v_call: TRBV7-6; j_call: TRBJ2-5; clone_size: many; d_call: TRBD2; cdr3_aa: CASSLLLAGGLGTQYF; cdr3_nt: TGTGCCAGCAGCCTCCTACTAGCGGGAGGATTGGGGACCCAGTACTTC
v_call: TRBV11-2; j_call: TRBJ2-1; clone_size: .; d_call: TRBD2; cdr3_aa: CASSLFERTRVAEQFF; cdr3_nt: TGTGCCAGCAGCTTATTCGAGAGGACTAGAGTTGCTGAGCAGTTCTTC
v_call: TRBV5-1; j_call: TRBJ2-7; clone_size: once; d_call: TRBD2; cdr3_aa: CASSEGLAGLYEQYF; cdr3_nt: TGCGCCAGCAGCGAGGGACTAGCGGGACTGTACGAGCAGTACTTC
v_call: TRBV5-5; j_call: TRBJ2-2; clone_size: many; d_call: .; cdr3_aa: CASSYSINTGELFF; cdr3_nt: TGTGCCAGCAGCTACTCCATCAACACCGGGGAGCTGTTTTTT
v_call: TRBV4-3; j_call: TRBJ2-1; clone_size: many; d_call: .; cdr3_aa: CASSQDRGGFPYNEQFF; cdr3_nt: TGCGCCAGCAGCCAAGATCGTGGCGGTTTTCCCTACAATGAGCAGTTCTTC
v_call: TRBV6-1; j_call: TRBJ2-2; clone_size: .; d_call: .; cdr3_aa: CASSPGTDTGELFF; cdr3_nt: TGTGCCAGCAGTCCTGGGACGGACACCGGGGAGCTGTTTTTT
v_call: TRBV12-3/TRBV12-4; j_call: TRBJ2-3; clone_size: .; d_call: TRBD1; cdr3_aa: CASSTQGPTDTQYF; cdr3_nt: TGTGCCAGCAGTACACAGGGGCCGACAGATACGCAGTATTTT
v_call: TRBV6-2/TRBV6-3; j_call: TRBJ1-6; clone_size: many; d_call: .; cdr3_aa: CASRSDGVSPTSPLHF; cdr3_nt: TGTGCCAGCAGATCCGACGGGGTTAGTCCAACTTCACCCCTCCACTTT
v_call: TRBV14; j_call: TRBJ2-7; clone_size: .; d_call: .; cdr3_aa: CASSQGTYGEQYF; cdr3_nt: TGTGCCAGCAGCCAAGGGACCTACGGGGAGCAGTACTTC
v_call: TRBV6-5; j_call: TRBJ2-3; clone_size: many; d_call: .; cdr3_aa: CASSYALERDTQYF; cdr3_nt: TGTGCCAGCAGTTACGCCCTAGAGCGGGATACGCAGTATTTT
v_call: TRBV27; j_call: TRBJ2-7; clone_size: .; d_call: TRBD2; cdr3_aa: CASRGTSGRWSSYEQYF; cdr3_nt: TGTGCCAGCAGAGGGACTAGCGGGCGCTGGAGCTCCTACGAGCAGTACTTC
v_call: TRBV5-1; j_call: TRBJ2-2; clone_size: many; d_call: .; cdr3_aa: CASSLAGELFF; cdr3_nt: TGCGCCAGCAGCTTGGCCGGGGAGCTGTTTTTT
v_call: TRBV11-2; j_call: TRBJ2-3; clone_size: .; d_call: TRBD1; cdr3_aa: CASSLVGQTGTGGSTDTQYF; cdr3_nt: TGTGCCAGCAGCTTAGTAGGCCAGACCGGGACAGGGGGGAGCACAGATACGCAGTATTTT
v_call: TRBV5-1; j_call: TRBJ1-1; clone_size: many; d_call: .; cdr3_aa: CASSWGQGSNTEAFF; cdr3_nt: TGCGCCAGCAGCTGGGGCCAGGGGTCGAACACTGAAGCTTTCTTT
v_call: TRBV5-1; j_call: TRBJ2-3; clone_size: few; d_call: .; cdr3_aa: CASSLGPTPRDTQYF; cdr3_nt: TGCGCCAGCAGCTTGGGCCCCACCCCGAGGGATACGCAGTATTTT
v_call: TRBV5-6; j_call: TRBJ1-1; clone_size: .; d_call: .; cdr3_aa: CASSLVPMNTEAFF; cdr3_nt: TGTGCCAGCAGCTTGGTCCCCATGAACACTGAAGCTTTCTTT
v_call: TRBV13; j_call: TRBJ1-1; clone_size: few; d_call: .; cdr3_aa: CASSLYSWGNTEAFF; cdr3_nt: TGTGCCAGCAGCTTATACAGCTGGGGTAACACTGAAGCTTTCTTT
v_call: TRBV4-1; j_call: TRBJ2-5; clone_size: many; d_call: .; cdr3_aa: CASSQDRLGETQYF; cdr3_nt: TGCGCCAGCAGCCAAGACAGGCTGGGAGAGACCCAGTACTTC
v_call: TRBV5-4; j_call: TRBJ2-5; clone_size: many; d_call: .; cdr3_aa: CASSSRVGTQETQYF; cdr3_nt: TGTGCCAGCAGCTCTAGGGTTGGGACCCAAGAGACCCAGTACTTC
v_call: TRBV28; j_call: TRBJ2-5; clone_size: many; d_call: .; cdr3_aa: CASSYPTDRQETQYF; cdr3_nt: TGTGCCAGCAGCTACCCTACCGACAGGCAAGAGACCCAGTACTTC
v_call: TRBV12-3/TRBV12-4; j_call: TRBJ2-7; clone_size: many; d_call: .; cdr3_aa: CASSFRQGSEQYF; cdr3_nt: TGTGCCAGCAGTTTTAGGCAGGGAAGCGAGCAGTACTTC
v_call: TRBV5-1; j_call: TRBJ2-1; clone_size: few; d_call: TRBD1; cdr3_aa: CASSLDRGLGNEQFF; cdr3_nt: TGCGCCAGCAGCTTGGACAGGGGGCTGGGTAATGAGCAGTTCTTC
v_call: TRBV12-3/TRBV12-4; j_call: TRBJ1-1; clone_size: once; d_call: .; cdr3_aa: CASRSHGSGGTEAFF; cdr3_nt: TGTGCCAGCAGATCCCATGGGTCCGGGGGCACTGAAGCTTTCTTT
v_call: TRBV5-8; j_call: TRBJ1-2; clone_size: .; d_call: TRBD1; cdr3_aa: CASSFGTGATYGYTF; cdr3_nt: TGTGCCAGCAGCTTCGGGACAGGAGCTACCTATGGCTACACCTTC
v_call: TRBV5-4; j_call: TRBJ2-2; clone_size: few; d_call: .; cdr3_aa: CASSLDGRGTGELFF; cdr3_nt: TGTGCCAGCAGCTTAGATGGCCGGGGAACCGGGGAGCTGTTTTTT
v_call: TRBV24-1; j_call: TRBJ2-1; clone_size: many; d_call: .; cdr3_aa: CATSGTRNEQFF; cdr3_nt: TGTGCCACCAGCGGAACACGTAATGAGCAGTTCTTC
v_call: TRBV5-6; j_call: TRBJ2-3; clone_size: many; d_call: TRBD2; cdr3_aa: CASVAGDTDTQYF; cdr3_nt: TGTGCCAGCGTAGCGGGGGACACAGATACGCAGTATTTT
v_call: TRBV5-1; j_call: TRBJ2-2; clone_size: many; d_call: .; cdr3_aa: CASSSGTAGTGELFF; cdr3_nt: TGCGCCAGCAGCTCAGGGACTGCCGGGACCGGGGAGCTGTTTTTT
v_call: TRBV7-2; j_call: TRBJ2-7; clone_size: few; d_call: TRBD1; cdr3_aa: CASSLEERTGYEQYF; cdr3_nt: TGTGCCAGCAGCTTAGAGGAGCGGACAGGATACGAGCAGTACTTC
v_call: TRBV5-5; j_call: TRBJ1-2; clone_size: few; d_call: TRBD1; cdr3_aa: CASSRRDRADYGYTF; cdr3_nt: TGTGCCAGCAGCCGAAGAGACAGGGCAGACTATGGCTACACCTTC
v_call: TRBV7-2; j_call: TRBJ2-7; clone_size: few; d_call: TRBD2; cdr3_aa: CASRGTSISPEQYF; cdr3_nt: TGTGCCAGCAGGGGGACTAGCATCTCTCCCGAGCAGTACTTC
v_call: TRBV9; j_call: TRBJ2-1; clone_size: many; d_call: TRBD2; cdr3_aa: CASSVRHSGGSYNEQFF; cdr3_nt: TGTGCCAGCAGCGTGAGGCATAGCGGGGGATCCTACAATGAGCAGTTCTTC